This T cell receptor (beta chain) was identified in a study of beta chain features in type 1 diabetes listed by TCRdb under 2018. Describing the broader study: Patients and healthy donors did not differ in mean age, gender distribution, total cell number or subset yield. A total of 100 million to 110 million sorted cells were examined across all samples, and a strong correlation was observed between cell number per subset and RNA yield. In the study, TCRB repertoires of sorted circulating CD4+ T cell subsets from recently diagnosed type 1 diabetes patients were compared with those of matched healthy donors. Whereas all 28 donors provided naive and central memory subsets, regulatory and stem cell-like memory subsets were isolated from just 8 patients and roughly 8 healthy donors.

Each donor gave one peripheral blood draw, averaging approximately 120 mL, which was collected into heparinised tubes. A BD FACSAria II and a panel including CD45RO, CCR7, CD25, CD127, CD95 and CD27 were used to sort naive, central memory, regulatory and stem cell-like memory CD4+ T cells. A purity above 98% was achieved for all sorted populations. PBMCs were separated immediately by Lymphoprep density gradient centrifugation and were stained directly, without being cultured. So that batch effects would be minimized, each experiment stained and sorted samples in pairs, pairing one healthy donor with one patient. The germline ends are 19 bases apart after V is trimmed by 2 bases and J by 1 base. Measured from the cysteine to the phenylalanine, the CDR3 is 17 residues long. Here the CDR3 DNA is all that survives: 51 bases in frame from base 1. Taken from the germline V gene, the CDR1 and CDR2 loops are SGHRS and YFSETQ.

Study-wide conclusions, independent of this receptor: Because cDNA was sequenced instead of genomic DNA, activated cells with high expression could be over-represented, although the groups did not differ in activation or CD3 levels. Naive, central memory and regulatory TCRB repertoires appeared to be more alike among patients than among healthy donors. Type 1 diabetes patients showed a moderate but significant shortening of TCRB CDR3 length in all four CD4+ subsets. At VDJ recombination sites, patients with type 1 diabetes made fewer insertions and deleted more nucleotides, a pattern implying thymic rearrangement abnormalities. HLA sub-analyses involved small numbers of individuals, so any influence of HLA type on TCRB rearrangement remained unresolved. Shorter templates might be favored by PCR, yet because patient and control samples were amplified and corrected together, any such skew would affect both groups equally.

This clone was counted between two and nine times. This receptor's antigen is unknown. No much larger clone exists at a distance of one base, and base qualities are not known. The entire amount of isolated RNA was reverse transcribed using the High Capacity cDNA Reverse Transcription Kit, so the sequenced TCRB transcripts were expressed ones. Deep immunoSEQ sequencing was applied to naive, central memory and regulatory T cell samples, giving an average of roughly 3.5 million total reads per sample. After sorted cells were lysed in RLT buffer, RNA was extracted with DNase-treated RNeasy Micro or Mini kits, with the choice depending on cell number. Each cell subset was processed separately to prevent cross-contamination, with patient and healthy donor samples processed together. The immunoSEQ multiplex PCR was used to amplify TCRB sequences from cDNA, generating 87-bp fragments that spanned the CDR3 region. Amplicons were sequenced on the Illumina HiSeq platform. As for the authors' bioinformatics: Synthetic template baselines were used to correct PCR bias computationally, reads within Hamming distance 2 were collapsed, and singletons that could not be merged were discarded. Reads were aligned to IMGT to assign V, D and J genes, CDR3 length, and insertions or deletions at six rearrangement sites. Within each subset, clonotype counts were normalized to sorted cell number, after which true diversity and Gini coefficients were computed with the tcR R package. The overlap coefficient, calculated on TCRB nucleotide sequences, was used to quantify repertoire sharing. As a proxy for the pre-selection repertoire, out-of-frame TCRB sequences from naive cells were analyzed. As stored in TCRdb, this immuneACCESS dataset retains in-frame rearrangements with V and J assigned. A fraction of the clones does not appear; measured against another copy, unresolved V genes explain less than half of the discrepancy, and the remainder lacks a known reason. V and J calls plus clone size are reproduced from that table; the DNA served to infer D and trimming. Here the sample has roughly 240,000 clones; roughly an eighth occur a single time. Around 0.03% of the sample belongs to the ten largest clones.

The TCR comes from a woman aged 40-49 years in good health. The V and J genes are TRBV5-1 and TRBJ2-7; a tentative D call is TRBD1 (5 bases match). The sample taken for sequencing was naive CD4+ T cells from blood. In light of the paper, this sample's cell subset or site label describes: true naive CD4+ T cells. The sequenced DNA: TGCGCCAGCAGCTTCCCCAGGGTTTCCCGCCCATCCTACGAGCAGTACTTC. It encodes CASSFPRVSRPSYEQYF. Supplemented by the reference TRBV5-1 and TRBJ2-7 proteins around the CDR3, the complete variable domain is KAGVTQTPRYLIKTRGQQVTLSCSPISGHRSVSWYQQTPGQGLQFLFEYFSETQRNKGNFPGRFSGRQFSNSRSEMNVSTLELGDSALYLCASSFPRVSRPSYEQYFGPGTRLTVT.